This T cell receptor (beta chain) was captured in a study of cytomegalovirus exposure and HLA in healthy donors. Looking at the study overall: HLA-typed donors were the source of roughly 85 million unique TCRs held in an early data release.

Primers: 60 Vbeta forward and 13 Jbeta reverse. The table came from immunoSEQ multiplex PCR; TCRdb's copy has only in-frame clones and leaves some out. This table holds tens of thousands of clones, around 70% found once. Comments on this clone: Its cognate antigen is unknown.

CDR3 size: 15 residues. The germline V gene has CDR1 MNHEY and CDR2 SMNVEV (reference sequence). V was cut by 2 bases and J by 0 bases, with 10 bases left in between. Regarding the study as a whole: High specificity and sensitivity for cytomegalovirus status were reported for the classifier. Most observed TCR sequences were rare, whereas some public TCRs were detected in many donors.

The sequence was collected from a woman in her forties or fifties in good health and CMV-seropositive. The sample comprised PBMCs. This sequence joins TRBV27 and TRBJ1-1; perhaps TRBD1 as D (5 bases). The CDR3 DNA reads as TGTGCCAGCAGTTTAATCCAGGGAATGAACACTGAAGCTTTCTTT. It yields the protein CASSLIQGMNTEAFF.